This T cell receptor (beta chain) was observed in a study of identical twins. This clonotype was found many times. Its antigen is currently unknown. TCRdb reprocessed the 5' RACE reads via MiXCR and lists one record per CDR3 protein. Of 280,000 or so distinct CDR3 sequences in the sample, about 8.9% were seen once. The CDR3 consists of 15 residues. The V end lost 6 bases, the J end lost 7 bases, and 18 bases lay between the germline ends. Germline lookup yields CDR1 MDHEN and CDR2 SYDVKM. Study-wide points: Researchers reported weaker excess twin sharing in beta out-of-frame sequences.

The same data also went into a second study, on yellow fever vaccine responses in identical twins.

Sequencing was done on a sample of memory (CD45RO+) T cells sorted from blood. The clonotype originates from a young woman in good health. The chain uses TRBV28 and TRBJ2-2; D perhaps matches TRBD1 (6 bases). DNA for the CDR3: TGTGCCAGCAGCCAACATTCAGGGGCCAGCGGGGAGCTGTTTTTT. It translates to CASSQHSGASGELFF.